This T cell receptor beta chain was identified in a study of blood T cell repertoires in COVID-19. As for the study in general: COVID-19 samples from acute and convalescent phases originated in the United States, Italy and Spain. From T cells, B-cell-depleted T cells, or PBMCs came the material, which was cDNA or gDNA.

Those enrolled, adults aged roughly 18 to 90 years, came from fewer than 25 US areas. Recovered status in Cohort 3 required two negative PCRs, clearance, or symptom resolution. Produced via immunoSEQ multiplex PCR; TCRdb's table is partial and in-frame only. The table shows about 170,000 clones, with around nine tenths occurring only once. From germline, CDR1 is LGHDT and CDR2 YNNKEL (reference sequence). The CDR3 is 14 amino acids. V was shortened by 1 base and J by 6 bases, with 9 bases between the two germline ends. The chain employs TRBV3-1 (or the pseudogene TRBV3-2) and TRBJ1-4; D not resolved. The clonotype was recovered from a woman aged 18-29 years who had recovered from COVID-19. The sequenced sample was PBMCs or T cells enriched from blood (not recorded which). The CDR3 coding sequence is TGTGCCAGCAGCCAAGGAGGCCATGATGAAAAACTGTTTTTT. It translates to CASSQGGHDEKLFF.